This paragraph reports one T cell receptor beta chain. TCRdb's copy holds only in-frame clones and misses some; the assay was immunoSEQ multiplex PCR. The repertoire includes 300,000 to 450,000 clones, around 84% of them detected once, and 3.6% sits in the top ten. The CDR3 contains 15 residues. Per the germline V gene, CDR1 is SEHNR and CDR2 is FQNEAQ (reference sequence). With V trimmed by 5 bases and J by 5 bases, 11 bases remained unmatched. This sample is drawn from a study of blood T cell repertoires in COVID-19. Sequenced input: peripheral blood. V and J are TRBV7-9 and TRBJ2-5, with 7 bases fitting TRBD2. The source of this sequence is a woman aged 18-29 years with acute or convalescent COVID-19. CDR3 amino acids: CASSHASGEGETQYF. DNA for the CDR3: TGTGCCAGCAGCCACGCGAGCGGGGAGGGGGAGACCCAGTACTTC.